This TCR beta chain was captured by sequencing in a study of blood T cell repertoires in COVID-19. Study in general: Collection of acute and convalescent COVID-19 samples took place in the United States, Italy and Spain. The analysed material was cDNA or gDNA that came from T cells, B-cell-depleted T cells, or PBMCs.

Germline CDR1 is LNHDA and CDR2 is SQIVND (reference sequence). The CDR3 covers 14 residues. The V gene lost 4 bases and the J gene lost 5 bases, with 15 bases spanning the gap. In the source study's methods: Cell counts per sample came from amplifying reference gene primers. Measured with immunoSEQ multiplex PCR; TCRdb has only the in-frame clones, and not every one. V, J and clone size reflect that table, while D and trimming were determined from the DNA. Of around 290,000 clones in the sample, roughly 90% were seen once. It was during active infection that Seattle patients were enrolled and then longitudinally followed.

Material for sequencing was peripheral blood. This sequence was found in a woman aged 70 to 79 with COVID-19, enrolled during active disease. V usage is TRBV19 and J usage is TRBJ2-7; D is perhaps TRBD2 (6 bases). The CDR3 sequence: CASSRDSKRDEQYF. The DNA of the CDR3 is TGTGCCAGTAGTAGGGACTCCAAGAGGGACGAGCAGTACTTC.